Below, one TCR beta chain is given with its context. No antigen is known for it. TCRdb ran MiXCR on the reads and lists one entry per CDR3 protein. The sample has approximately 260,000 distinct CDR3 sequences; about 20% are singletons. This CDR3 contains 15 residues. CDR1 and CDR2 from the germline V gene are SGHTA and FQGNSA. V dropped 5 bases and J dropped 5; count of bases not matched to a gene: 9. The sample is drawn from a study of T cell repertoires in cytomegalovirus infection. Study-wide results and limits: Totalled public TCR beta family frequency picked out people who carried CMV plus the relevant HLA.

The chain combines TRBV7-2 with TRBJ1-1; 9 bases match TRBD1. The sequences come from cultured PBMCs, collected from culture after CMV antigen stimulation. The sequence derives from a human donor in good health (CMV status not recorded). Some clones in this sample may be carry-over from other donors' samples. CDR3 DNA sequence: TGTGCCAGCAGCCACCGGGACAGGGTTTTTACTGAAGCTTTCTTT. It encodes CASSHRDRVFTEAFF.